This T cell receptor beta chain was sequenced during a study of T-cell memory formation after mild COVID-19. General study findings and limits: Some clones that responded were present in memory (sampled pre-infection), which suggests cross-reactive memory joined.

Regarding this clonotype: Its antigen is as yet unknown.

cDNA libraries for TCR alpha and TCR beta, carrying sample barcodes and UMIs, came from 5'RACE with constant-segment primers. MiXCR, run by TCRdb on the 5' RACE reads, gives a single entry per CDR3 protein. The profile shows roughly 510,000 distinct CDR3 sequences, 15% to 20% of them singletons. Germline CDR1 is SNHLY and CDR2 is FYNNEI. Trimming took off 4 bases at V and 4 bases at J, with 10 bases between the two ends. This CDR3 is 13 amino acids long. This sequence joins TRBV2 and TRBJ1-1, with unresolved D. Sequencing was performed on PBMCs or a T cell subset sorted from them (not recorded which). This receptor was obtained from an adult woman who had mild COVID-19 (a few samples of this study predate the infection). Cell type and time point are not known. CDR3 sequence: CASSVLEGTEAFF. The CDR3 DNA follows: TGTGCCAGCAGTGTGCTTGAAGGCACTGAAGCTTTCTTT.